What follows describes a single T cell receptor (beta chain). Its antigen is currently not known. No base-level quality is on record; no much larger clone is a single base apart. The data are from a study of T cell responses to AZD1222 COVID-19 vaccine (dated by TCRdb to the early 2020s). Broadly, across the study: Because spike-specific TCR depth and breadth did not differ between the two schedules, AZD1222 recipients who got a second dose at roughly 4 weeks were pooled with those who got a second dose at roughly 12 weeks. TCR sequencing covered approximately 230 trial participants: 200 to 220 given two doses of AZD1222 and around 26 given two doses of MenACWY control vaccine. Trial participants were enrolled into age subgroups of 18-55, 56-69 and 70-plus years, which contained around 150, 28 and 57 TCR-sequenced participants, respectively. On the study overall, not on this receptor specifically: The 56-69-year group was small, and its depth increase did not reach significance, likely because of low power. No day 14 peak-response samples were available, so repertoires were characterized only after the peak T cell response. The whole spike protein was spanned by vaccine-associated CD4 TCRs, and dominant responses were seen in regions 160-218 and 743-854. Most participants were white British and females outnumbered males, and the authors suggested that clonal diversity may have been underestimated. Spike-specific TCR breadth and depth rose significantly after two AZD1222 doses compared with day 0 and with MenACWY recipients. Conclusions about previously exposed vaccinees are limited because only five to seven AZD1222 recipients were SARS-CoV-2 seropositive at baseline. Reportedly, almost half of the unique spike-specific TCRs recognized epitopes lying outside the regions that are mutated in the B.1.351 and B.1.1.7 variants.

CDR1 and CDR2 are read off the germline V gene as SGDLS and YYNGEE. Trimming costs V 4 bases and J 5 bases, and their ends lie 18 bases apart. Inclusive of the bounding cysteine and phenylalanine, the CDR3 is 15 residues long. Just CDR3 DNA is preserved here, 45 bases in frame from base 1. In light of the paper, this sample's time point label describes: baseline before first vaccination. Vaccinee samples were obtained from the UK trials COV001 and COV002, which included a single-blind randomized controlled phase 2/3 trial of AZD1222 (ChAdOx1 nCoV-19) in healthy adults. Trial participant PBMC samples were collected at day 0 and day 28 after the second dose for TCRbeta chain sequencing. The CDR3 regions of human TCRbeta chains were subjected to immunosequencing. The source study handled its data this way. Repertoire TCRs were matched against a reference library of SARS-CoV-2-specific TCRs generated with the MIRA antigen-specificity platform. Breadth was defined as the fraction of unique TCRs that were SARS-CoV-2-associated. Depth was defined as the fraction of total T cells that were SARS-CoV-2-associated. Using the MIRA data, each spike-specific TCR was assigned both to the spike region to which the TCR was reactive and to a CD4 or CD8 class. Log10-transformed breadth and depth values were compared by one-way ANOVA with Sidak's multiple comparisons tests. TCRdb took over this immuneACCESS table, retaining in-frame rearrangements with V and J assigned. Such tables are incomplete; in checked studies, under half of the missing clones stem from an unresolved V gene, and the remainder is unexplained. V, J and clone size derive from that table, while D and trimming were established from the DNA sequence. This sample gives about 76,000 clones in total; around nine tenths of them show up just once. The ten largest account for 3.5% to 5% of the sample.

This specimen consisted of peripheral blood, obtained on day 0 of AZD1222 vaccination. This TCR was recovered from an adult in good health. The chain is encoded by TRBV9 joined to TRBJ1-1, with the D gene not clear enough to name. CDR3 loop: CASSFSLRRRTEAFF. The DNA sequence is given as TGTGCCAGCAGCTTCAGTTTGAGAAGACGAACTGAAGCTTTCTTT.